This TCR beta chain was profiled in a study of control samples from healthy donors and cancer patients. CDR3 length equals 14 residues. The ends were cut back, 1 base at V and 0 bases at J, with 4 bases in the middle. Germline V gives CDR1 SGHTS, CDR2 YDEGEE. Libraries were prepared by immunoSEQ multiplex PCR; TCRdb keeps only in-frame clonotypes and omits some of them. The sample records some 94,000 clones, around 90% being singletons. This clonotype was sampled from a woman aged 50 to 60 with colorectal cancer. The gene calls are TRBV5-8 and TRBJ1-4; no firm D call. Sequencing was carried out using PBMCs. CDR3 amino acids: CASSLTATNEKLFF. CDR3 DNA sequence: TGTGCCAGCAGCTTGACAGCAACTAATGAAAAACTGTTTTTT.